A selection of T cell receptor beta chains follows, all from one sample in a study of T cell responses to AZD1222 COVID-19 vaccine. Clones were read by immunoSEQ multiplex PCR, and TCRdb kept only the in-frame ones, dropping some. The sample lists 150,000 or so clones, over 75% occurring once. Source: peripheral blood, taken on day 0 of AZD1222 vaccination. The receptor source for this set is an adult in good health. Each CDR3 is given with its conserved first and last residue.

CDR3	J	V
CASSLEGISSSYEQYF	TRBJ2-7	TRBV7-2
CASSLDGSYNSPLHF	TRBJ1-6	TRBV28
CASSASQGPYSNQPQHF	TRBJ1-5	TRBV2
CATSRDPGYGYTF	TRBJ1-2	TRBV15
CASSSQGISGNEQFF	TRBJ2-1	TRBV7-2
CAISEVTSTDTQYF	TRBJ2-3	TRBV10-3
CASSTETSGVDNEQFF	TRBJ2-1	TRBV7-6
CASRKTGTNQPQHF	TRBJ1-5	TRBV3-1/TRBV3-2
CASSSRTGDRNEQFF	TRBJ2-1	TRBV7-2
CATSDPLSGTNEQFF	TRBJ2-1	TRBV24-1
CSVEQTGLGTEAFF	TRBJ1-1	TRBV29-1
CASSQGLATDTQYF	TRBJ2-3	TRBV7-6
CASSITGGTEAFF	TRBJ1-1	TRBV19
CASSLVFGAVAKNIQYF	TRBJ2-4	TRBV7-9
CASSPDSDRLLNTEAFF	TRBJ1-1	TRBV5-1
CASSSTWATDEQFF	TRBJ2-1	TRBV7-2
CASSPTGNQPQHF	TRBJ1-5	TRBV6-5
CASSLTRTEAFF	TRBJ1-1	TRBV5-6
CASRPNRGRQPQHF	TRBJ1-5	TRBV28
CASRAGTGGAGNTIYF	TRBJ1-3	TRBV10-1
CASTGGYGYTF	TRBJ1-2	TRBV28
CASSSLYSNQPQHF	TRBJ1-5	TRBV7-9
CASSDPLGPTPNTGELFF	TRBJ2-2	TRBV9
CASSLGPFPSYEQYF	TRBJ2-7	TRBV11-2
CASSQFYGTGEPHSNQPQHF	TRBJ1-5	TRBV4-3
CASSPGRGILNTEAFF	TRBJ1-1	TRBV3-1/TRBV3-2
CATSDRAIANTGELFF	TRBJ2-2	TRBV24-1
CASHQMEAGDEQFF	TRBJ2-1	TRBV12-5
CASSGEADQPQHF	TRBJ1-5	TRBV18
CATTLEYGGPLHF	TRBJ1-6	TRBV19
CASSLRSGADYEQYF	TRBJ2-7	TRBV11-2
CATSVGANTGELFF	TRBJ2-2	TRBV24-1
CASSLSRFTEAFF	TRBJ1-1	TRBV7-6
CATEVGANQPQHF	TRBJ1-5	TRBV19
CASRGTGVAPQHF	TRBJ1-5	TRBV6-6
CASSLLWANQPQHF	TRBJ1-5	TRBV5-5
CASSPSGAGANEQFF	TRBJ2-1	TRBV6-2/TRBV6-3
CASSPRQGYNSPLHF	TRBJ1-6	TRBV5-6
CASRGESSYEQYF	TRBJ2-7	TRBV6-5
CASSPGTSSYEQYF	TRBJ2-7	TRBV18
CASSPRWLGNQPQHF	TRBJ1-5	TRBV27
CASSLGTGGNGETQYF	TRBJ2-5	TRBV11-3
CASSYLLQMRGYTF	TRBJ1-2	TRBV3-1/TRBV3-2
CASSMGDRVSHTEAFF	TRBJ1-1	TRBV19
CASTPYNEQFF	TRBJ2-1	TRBV12-3/TRBV12-4
CASSRRGTGGAMNTEAFF	TRBJ1-1	TRBV18
CASSRNANWGTEAFF	TRBJ1-1	TRBV6-5
CASRTIGSYEQYF	TRBJ2-7	TRBV27
CASSPLREQYF	TRBJ2-7	TRBV28
CASSPEDRLSFYGYTF	TRBJ1-2	TRBV9
CASKAQGYNEQFF	TRBJ2-1	TRBV28
CASSLETGLDGYTF	TRBJ1-2	TRBV9